This record looks at one T cell receptor beta chain sequence and its context. The entry originates in a study of shared clonotypes between healthy human individuals. Naive CD8 cells comprised CD45RO-negative, CCR7-positively selected cells, excluding terminally differentiated effector memory CD45RA+ cells. The donors were adults (healthy and HIV-negative) with no recent acute infections or vaccinations. This table comes from immunoSEQ multiplex PCR, and its TCRdb copy is limited to in-frame clones, with some not included. The sample lists about 1,900,000 clones, roughly 94% occurring once. This TCR was sampled from a man between 18 and 29 years old in good health. Sequenced material: naive CD8+ T cells sorted from blood.

The CDR3 loop reads CATALRLHAYNEQFF. For the CDR3, the DNA is TGCGCCACCGCCCTCCGGTTACATGCCTACAATGAGCAGTTCTTC. This chain joins TRBV10-2 and TRBJ2-1; D is ambiguous. This CDR3 is built from 15 residues. The V end lost 10 bases, the J end lost 2 bases, and 18 bases lay between the germline ends. In germline, CDR1 is WSHSY, CDR2 SAAADI.